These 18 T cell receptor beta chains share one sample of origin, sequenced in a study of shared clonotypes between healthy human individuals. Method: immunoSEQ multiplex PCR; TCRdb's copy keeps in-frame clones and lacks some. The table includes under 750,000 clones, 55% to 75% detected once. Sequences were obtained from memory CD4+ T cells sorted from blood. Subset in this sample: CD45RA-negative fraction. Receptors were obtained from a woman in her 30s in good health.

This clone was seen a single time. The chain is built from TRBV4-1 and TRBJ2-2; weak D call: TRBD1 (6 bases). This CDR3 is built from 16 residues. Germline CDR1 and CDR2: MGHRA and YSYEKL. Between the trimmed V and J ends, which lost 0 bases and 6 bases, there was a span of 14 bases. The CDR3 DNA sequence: TGCGCCAGCAGCCAAGAGGGACACTATCCCGCCGGGGAGCTGTTTTTT. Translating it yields CASSQEGHYPAGELFF.

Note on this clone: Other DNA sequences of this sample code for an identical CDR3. The CDR3: CASSPGTAGNTIYF. The CDR3 bases are TGCGCCAGCAGCCCCGGGACGGCCGGAAACACCATATATTTT. This chain joins TRBV5-1 and TRBJ1-3; TRBD1 might be the D (5 bases). The CDR3 has 14 residues. V was cut by 4 bases and J by 4 bases, with 12 bases left in between. Germline CDR1 is SGHRS and CDR2 is YFSETQ.

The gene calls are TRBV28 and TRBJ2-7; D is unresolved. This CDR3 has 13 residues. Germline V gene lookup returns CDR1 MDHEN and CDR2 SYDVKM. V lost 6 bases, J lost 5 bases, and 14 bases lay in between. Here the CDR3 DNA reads TGTGCCAGCAGGGGATCCTTCCTCGACGAGCAGTACTTC. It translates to CASRGSFLDEQYF.

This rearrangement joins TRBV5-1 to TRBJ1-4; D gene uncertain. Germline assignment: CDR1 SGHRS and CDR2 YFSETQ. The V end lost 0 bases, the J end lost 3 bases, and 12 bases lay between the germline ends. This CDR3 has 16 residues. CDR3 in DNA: TGCGCCAGCAGCTTGGAGTCTGTTTTATCTAATGAAAAACTGTTTTTT. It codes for CASSLESVLSNEKLFF.

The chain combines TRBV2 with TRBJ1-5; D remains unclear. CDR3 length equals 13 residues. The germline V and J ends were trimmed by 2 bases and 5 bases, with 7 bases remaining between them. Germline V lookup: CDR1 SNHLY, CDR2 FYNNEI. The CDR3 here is CASSELKDQPQHF. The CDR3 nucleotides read TGTGCCAGCAGTGAACTGAAGGATCAGCCCCAGCATTTT.

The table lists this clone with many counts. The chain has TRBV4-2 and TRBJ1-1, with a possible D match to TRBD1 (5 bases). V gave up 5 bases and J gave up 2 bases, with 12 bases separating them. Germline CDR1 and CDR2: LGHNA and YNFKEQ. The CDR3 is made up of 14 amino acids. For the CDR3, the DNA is TGTGCCAGCAGCTACCGGGACGGCAACACTGAAGCTTTCTTT. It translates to CASSYRDGNTEAFF.

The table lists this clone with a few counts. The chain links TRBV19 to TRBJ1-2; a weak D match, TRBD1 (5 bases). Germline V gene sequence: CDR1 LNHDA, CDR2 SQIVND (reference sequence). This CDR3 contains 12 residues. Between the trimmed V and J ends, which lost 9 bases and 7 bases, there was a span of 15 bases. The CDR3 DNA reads TGTGCCAGCACGACAGAGGTGGGTGGCTACACCTTC. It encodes CASTTEVGGYTF.

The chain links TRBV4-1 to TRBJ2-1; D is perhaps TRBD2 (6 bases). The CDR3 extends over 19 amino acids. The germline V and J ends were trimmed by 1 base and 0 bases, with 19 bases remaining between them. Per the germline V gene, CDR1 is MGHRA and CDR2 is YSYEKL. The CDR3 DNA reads TGCGCCAGCAGCCAAGGGACCACTAGCTTTCGGAGCTCCTACAATGAGCAGTTCTTC. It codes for CASSQGTTSFRSSYNEQFF.

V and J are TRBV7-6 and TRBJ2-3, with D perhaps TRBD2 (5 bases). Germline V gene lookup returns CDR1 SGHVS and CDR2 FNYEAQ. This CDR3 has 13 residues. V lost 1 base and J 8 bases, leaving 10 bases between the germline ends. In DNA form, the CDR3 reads TGTGCCAGCAGCTTAGTCGGCCGGGGTACGCAGTATTTT. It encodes CASSLVGRGTQYF.

CDR3 bases: TGTGCCAGTAGTATAAGGCCGGCCGGGGAGCTGTTTTTT. Its translation: CASSIRPAGELFF. The V and J genes are TRBV19 and TRBJ2-2; unclear D gene. This CDR3 has 13 residues. V lost 2 bases and J 6 bases, leaving 7 bases between the germline ends. Looked up from germline, CDR1 is LNHDA and CDR2 is SQIVND (reference sequence).

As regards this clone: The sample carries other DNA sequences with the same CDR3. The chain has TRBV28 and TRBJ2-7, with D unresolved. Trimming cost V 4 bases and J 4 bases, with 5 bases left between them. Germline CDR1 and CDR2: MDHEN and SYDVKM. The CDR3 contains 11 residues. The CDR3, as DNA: TGTGCCAGCAGTTCCGAATACGAGCAGTACTTC. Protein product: CASSSEYEQYF. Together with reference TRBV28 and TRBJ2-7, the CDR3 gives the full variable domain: DVKVTQSSRYLVKRTGEKVFLECVQDMDHENMFWYRQDPGLGLRLIYFSYDVKMKEKGDIPEGYSVSREKKERFSLILESASTNQTSMYLCASSSEYEQYFGPGTRLTVT.

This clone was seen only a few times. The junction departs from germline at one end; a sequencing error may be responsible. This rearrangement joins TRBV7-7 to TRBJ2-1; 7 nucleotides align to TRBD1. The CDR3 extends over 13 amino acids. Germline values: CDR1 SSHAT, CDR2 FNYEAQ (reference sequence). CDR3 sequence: CASNLDRDDEQFF. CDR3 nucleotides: TGTGCCAGCAACTTAGACAGGGACGATGAGCAGTTCTTC.

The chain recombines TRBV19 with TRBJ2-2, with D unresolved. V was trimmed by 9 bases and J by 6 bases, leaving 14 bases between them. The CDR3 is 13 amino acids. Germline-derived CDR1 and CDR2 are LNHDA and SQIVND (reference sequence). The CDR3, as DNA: TGTGCCAGCCAGTATAGGTCCCCCGGGGAGCTGTTTTTT. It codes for CASQYRSPGELFF.

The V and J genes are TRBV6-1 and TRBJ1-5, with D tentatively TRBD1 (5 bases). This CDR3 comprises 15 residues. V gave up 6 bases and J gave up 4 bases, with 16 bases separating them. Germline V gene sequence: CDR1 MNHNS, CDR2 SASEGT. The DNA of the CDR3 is TGTGCCAGCAGCCCCTGGACGGGGGTGAATCAGCCCCAGCATTTT. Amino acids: CASSPWTGVNQPQHF.

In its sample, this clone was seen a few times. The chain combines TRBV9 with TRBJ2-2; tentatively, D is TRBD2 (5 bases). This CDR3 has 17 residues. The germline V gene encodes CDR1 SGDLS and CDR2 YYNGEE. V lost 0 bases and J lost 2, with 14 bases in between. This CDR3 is CASSVASLAANTGELFF. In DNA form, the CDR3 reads TGTGCCAGCAGCGTAGCTAGCCTAGCAGCAAACACCGGGGAGCTGTTTTTT.

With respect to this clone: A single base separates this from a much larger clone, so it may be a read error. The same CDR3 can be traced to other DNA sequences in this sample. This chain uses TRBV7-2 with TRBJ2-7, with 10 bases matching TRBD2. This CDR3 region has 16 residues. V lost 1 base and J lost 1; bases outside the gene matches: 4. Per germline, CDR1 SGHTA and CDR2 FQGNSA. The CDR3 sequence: CASSLGGSGRSYEQYF. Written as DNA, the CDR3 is TGTGCCAGCAGCTTAGGGGGTAGCGGGAGGTCCTACGAGCAGTACTTC.

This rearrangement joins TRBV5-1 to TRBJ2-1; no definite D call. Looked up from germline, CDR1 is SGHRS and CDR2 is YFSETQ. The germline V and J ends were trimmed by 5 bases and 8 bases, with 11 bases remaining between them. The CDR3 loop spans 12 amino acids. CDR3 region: CASSSPVDEQFF. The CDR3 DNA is TGCGCCAGCAGTAGCCCGGTCGATGAGCAGTTCTTC. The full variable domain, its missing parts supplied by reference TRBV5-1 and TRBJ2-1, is KAGVTQTPRYLIKTRGQQVTLSCSPISGHRSVSWYQQTPGQGLQFLFEYFSETQRNKGNFPGRFSGRQFSNSRSEMNVSTLELGDSALYLCASSSPVDEQFFGPGTRLTVL.

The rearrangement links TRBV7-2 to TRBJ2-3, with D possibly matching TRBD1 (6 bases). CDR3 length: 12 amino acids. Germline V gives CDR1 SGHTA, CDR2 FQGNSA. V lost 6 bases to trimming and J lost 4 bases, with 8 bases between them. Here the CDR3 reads CASRHRADTQYF. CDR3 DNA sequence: TGTGCCAGCAGACACAGGGCAGATACGCAGTATTTT.